This T cell receptor (beta chain) was captured in a study of blood T cells in healthy people across ages. The CDR3 loop spans 13 amino acids. The germline V and J ends were trimmed by 2 bases and 4 bases, with 11 bases remaining between them. Germline loops: CDR1 DFQATT, CDR2 SNEGSKA (reference sequence). This clonotype came up a few times. With a J-beta primer mix and a sample-barcoded 5' primer, a second PCR ran about 7 to 12 cycles. A single record per CDR3 protein comes from TCRdb applying MiXCR to the 5' RACE reads. The sample lists approximately 800,000 distinct CDR3 sequences; 53% were seen once.

This sequence joins TRBV20-1 and TRBJ1-2; no firm D call. The sample taken for sequencing was blood. This clonotype originated in a man older than 75 in good health. CDR3 in amino acids: CSARQSSLYGYTF. CDR3 coding DNA: TGCAGTGCTAGACAGAGCTCACTCTATGGCTACACCTTC.